This passage covers 7 T cell receptor beta chains from one sample sequenced in a study of CD8+CD57+ T cells in acquired aplastic anemia. Genomic DNA constituted the template upon which TCR beta VDJ and CDR3 profiling was performed. MiXCR was run by TCRdb on the reads, yielding one entry per CDR3 protein. The sample holds 150,000 to 200,000 distinct CDR3 sequences, 47% seen once. Sequencing was done on patients that had shown CD8+CD57+ cell expansion by flow cytometry. Sequenced: sorted CD4+, CD8+, or CD8+CD57+ T cells (not recorded which) from PBMCs. The receptors here all came from a human donor with aplastic anemia.

The CDR3 nucleotides read TGTGCCAGCTCCTGGGGCGGTAACACCGGGGAGCTGTTTTTT. Its translation: CASSWGGNTGELFF. The V call is TRBV2, the J call TRBJ2-2; weak D call: TRBD1 (5 bases). Germline V gene sequence: CDR1 SNHLY, CDR2 FYNNEI. The V end lost 8 bases, the J end lost 2 bases, and 12 bases lay between the germline ends. The CDR3 is 14 amino acids. Full variable domain (rest looked up from reference TRBV2 and TRBJ2-2): EPEVTQTPSHQVTQMGQEVILRCVPISNHLYFYWYRQILGQKVEFLVSFYNNEISEKSEIFDDQFSVERPDGSNFTLKIRSTKLEDSAMYFCASSWGGNTGELFFGEGSRLTVL.

J is TRBJ2-3 and V is TRBV20-1; D not resolved. The germline gives CDR1 DFQATT, CDR2 SNEGSKA (reference sequence). The CDR3 runs to 11 residues. Trimming removed 4 bases from V and 8 bases from J, with 10 bases in between. The CDR3 bases are TGCAGTGCTATAAGCGAGGTTACGCAGTATTTT. It codes for CSAISEVTQYF.

The chain joins TRBV5-4 to TRBJ2-7, with TRBD2 matching 10 bases. Per the germline V gene, CDR1 is SGHNT and CDR2 is YYREEE (reference sequence). V dropped 4 bases and J dropped 3; count of bases not matched to a gene: 7. This CDR3 has 15 residues. CDR3 sequence reads: CASSKSGGAGYEQYF. The DNA for the CDR3 is TGTGCCAGCAGCAAAAGCGGGGGGGCGGGCTACGAGCAGTACTTC.

This chain connects TRBV19 to TRBJ2-1; 10 bases line up with TRBD1. Germline V gene data show CDR1 as LNHDA and CDR2 as SQIVND (reference sequence). V lost 8 bases to trimming and J lost 5 bases; unmatched junction nucleotides: 9. The CDR3 covers 15 residues. The CDR3 region has the DNA TGTGCCAGTCGGGTGTGGGACAGGGGAGACAATGAGCAGTTCTTC. As protein: CASRVWDRGDNEQFF.

The V call is TRBV10-2, the J call TRBJ2-5, with a possible D match to TRBD2 (7 bases). Germline lookup yields CDR1 WSHSY and CDR2 SAAADI. Between the trimmed V and J ends, which lost 7 bases and 5 bases, there was a span of 20 bases. The CDR3 has 15 residues. The CDR3 sequence is CASNPGGSGGETQYF. CDR3 DNA: TGCGCCAGCAACCCTGGCGGGAGTGGGGGCGAGACCCAGTACTTC.

The rearrangement uses TRBV2 and TRBJ2-2; 7 bases are a match to TRBD1. The V segment lost 6 bases and the J segment 5 bases; nucleotides outside the gene matches: 3. The CDR3 loop spans 13 amino acids. Germline CDR1 reads SNHLY; CDR2 reads FYNNEI. The CDR3 loop reads CASSEQGTGELFF. The DNA of the CDR3 is TGTGCCAGCAGCGAACAGGGGACCGGGGAGCTGTTTTTT.

The chain recombines TRBV20-1 with TRBJ1-1; perhaps TRBD1 as D (6 bases). This CDR3 region has 12 residues. The V end was cut by 7 bases, the J end by 1 base, with 10 bases between. CDR1 is DFQATT, CDR2 SNEGSKA, per germline (reference sequence). The DNA for the CDR3 is TGCAGTGTCGTACAGGGGAACACTGAAGCTTTCTTT. Encoded protein: CSVVQGNTEAFF.